The source of this T cell receptor (beta chain) is a study of CXCR3-negative and CXCR3-positive naive CD8 T cells. The study, taken as a whole, reports: Both naive subsets had comparably high diversity; memory CD8+ cells much lower.

Concerning this clonotype: Its antigen remains unknown.

CD45RO-CCR7+CD27+CD95- characterized naive CD8+ T cells. In preparing the TRB cDNA libraries, 5' RACE with UMI labels was used. From the 5' RACE reads, TCRdb lists one entry per CDR3 protein and no DNA. The sample totals just over 60,000 distinct CDR3 sequences. Germline CDR1 and CDR2: SEHNR and FQNEAQ (reference sequence). The CDR3 consists of 16 residues. This clonotype was sampled from a human donor in good health. Some clones in this sample may be carry-over from other donors' samples. Sequencing was performed on naive CXCR3- CD8+ T cells from blood. Subset described: CD45RO-CCR7+CD27+CD95- naive CD8+ T cells lacking CXCR3 (TNR3-). This chain links TRBV7-9 with TRBJ2-1; the D gene TCRdb calls, TRBD1, cannot be checked with no DNA. The CDR3: CASSSGPGQGISEQFF.